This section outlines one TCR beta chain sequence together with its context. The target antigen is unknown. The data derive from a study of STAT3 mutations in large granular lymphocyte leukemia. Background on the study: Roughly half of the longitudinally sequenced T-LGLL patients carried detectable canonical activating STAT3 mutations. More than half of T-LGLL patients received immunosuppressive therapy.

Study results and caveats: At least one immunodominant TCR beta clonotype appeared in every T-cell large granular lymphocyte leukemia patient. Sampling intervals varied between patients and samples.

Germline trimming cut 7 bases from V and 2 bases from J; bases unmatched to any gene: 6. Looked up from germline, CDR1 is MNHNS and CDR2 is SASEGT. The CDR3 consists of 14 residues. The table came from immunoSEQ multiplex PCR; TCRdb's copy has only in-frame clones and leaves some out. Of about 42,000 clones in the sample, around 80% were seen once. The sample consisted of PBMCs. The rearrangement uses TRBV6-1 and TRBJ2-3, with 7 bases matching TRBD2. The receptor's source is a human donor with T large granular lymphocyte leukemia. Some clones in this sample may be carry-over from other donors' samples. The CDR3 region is CASTVGTTTDTQYF. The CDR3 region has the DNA TGTGCCAGCACGGTTGGGACTACCACAGATACGCAGTATTTT.